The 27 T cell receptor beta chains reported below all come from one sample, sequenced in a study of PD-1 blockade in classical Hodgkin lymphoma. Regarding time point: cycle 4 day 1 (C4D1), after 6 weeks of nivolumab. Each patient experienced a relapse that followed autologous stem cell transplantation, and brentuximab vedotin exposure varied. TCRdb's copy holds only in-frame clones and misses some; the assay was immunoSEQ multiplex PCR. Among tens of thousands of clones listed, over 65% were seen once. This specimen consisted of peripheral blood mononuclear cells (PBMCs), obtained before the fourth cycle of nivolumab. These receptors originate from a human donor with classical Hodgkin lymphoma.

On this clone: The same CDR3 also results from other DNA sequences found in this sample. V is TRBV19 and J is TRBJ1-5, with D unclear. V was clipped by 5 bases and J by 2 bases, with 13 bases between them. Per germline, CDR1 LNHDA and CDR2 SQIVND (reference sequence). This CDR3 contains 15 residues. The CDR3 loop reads CASSSRDRGNQPQHF. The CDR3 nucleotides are TGTGCCAGTAGTTCCCGGGATAGGGGCAATCAGCCCCAGCATTTT.

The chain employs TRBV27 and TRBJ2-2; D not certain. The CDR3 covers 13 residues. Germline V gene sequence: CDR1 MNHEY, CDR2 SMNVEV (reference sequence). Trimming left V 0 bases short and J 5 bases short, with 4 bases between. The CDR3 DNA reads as TGTGCCAGCAGTTTATCTTGGACCGGGGAGCTGTTTTTT. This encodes CASSLSWTGELFF.

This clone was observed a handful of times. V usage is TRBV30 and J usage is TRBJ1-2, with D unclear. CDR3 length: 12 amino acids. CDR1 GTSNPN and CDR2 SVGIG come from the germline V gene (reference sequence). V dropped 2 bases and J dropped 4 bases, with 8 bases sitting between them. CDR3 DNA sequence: TGTGCCTGGAGTTCGGGAGTCTATGGCTACACCTTC. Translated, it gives CAWSSGVYGYTF.

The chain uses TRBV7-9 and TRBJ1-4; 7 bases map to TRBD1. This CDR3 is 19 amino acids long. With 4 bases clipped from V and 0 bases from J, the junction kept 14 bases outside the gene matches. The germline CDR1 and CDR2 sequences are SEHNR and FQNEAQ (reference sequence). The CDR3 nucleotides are TGTGCCAGCAGCTCCACCGGGACAGAGGACCGTGCAACTAATGAAAAACTGTTTTTT. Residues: CASSSTGTEDRATNEKLFF.

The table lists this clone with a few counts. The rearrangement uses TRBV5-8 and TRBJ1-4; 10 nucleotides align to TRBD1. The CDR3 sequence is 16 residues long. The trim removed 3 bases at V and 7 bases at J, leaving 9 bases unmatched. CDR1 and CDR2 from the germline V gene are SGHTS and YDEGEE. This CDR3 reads CASSYDRGQRREKLFF. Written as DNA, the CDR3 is TGTGCCAGCAGCTACGACAGGGGGCAGAGGCGTGAAAAACTGTTTTTT.

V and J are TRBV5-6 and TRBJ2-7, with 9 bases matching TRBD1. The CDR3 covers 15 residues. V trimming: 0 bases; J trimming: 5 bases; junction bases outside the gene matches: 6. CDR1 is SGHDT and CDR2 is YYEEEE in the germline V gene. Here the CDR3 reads CASSLAGTGQHEQYF. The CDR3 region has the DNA TGTGCCAGCAGCTTGGCCGGGACAGGGCAACACGAGCAGTACTTC. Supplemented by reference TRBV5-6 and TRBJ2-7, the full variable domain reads DAGVTQSPTHLIKTRGQQVTLRCSPKSGHDTVSWYQQALGQGPQFIFQYYEEEERQRGNFPDRFSGHQFPNYSSELNVNALLLGDSALYLCASSLAGTGQHEQYFGPGTRLTVT.

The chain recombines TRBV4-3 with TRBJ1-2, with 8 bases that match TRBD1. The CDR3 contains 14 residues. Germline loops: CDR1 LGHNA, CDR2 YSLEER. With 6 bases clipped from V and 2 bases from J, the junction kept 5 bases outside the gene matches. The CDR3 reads CASSTRTGNYGYTF. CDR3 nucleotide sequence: TGCGCCAGCAGTACCCGGACAGGGAACTATGGCTACACCTTC.

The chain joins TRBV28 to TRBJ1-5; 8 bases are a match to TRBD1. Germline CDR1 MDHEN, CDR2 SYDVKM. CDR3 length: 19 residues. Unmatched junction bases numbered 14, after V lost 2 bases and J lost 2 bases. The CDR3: CASSLGDRWPAWGNQPQHF. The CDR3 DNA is TGTGCCAGCAGTTTAGGGGACAGGTGGCCGGCGTGGGGCAATCAGCCCCAGCATTTT.

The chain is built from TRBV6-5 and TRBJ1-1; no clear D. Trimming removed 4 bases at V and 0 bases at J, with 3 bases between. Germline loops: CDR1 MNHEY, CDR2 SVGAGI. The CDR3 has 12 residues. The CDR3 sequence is CASSLLNTEAFF. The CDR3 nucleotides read TGTGCCAGCAGTTTGCTGAACACTGAAGCTTTCTTT.

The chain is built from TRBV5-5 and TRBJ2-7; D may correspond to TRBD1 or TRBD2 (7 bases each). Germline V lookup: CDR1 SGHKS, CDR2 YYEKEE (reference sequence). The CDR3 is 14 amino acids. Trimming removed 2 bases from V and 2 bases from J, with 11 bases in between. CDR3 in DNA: TGTGCCAGCAGCTTTCAGGGGGGGACCTACGAGCAGTACTTC. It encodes CASSFQGGTYEQYF. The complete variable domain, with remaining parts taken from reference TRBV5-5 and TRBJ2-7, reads DAGVTQSPTHLIKTRGQQVTLRCSPISGHKSVSWYQQVLGQGPQFIFQYYEKEERGRGNFPDRFSARQFPNYSSELNVNALLLGDSALYLCASSFQGGTYEQYFGPGTRLTVT.

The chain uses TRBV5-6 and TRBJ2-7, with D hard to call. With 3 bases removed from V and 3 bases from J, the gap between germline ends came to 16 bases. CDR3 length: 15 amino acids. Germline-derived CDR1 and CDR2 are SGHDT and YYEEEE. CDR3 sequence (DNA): TGTGCCAGCAGCTCCCCGAGGAGCATTTTCTACGAGCAGTACTTC. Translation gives CASSSPRSIFYEQYF.

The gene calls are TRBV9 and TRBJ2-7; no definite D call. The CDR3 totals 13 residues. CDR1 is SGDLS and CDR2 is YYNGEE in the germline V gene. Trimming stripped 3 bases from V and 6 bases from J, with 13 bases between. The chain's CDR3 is CASSDLGFGEQYF. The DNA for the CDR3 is TGTGCCAGCAGCGACCTGGGTTTTGGCGAGCAGTACTTC.

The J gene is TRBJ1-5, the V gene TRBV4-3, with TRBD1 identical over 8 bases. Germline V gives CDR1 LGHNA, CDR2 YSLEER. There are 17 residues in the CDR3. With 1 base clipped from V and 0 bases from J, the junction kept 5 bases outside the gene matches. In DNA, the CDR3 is TGCGCCAGCAGCCAAGGGGGACAGGTTTATAGCAATCAGCCCCAGCATTTT. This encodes CASSQGGQVYSNQPQHF.

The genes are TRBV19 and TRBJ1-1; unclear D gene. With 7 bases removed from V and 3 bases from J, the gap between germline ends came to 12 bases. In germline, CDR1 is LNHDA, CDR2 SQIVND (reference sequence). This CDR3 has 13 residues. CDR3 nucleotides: TGTGCCAGTAAAGGGATTGGCCACACTGAAGCTTTCTTT. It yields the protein CASKGIGHTEAFF.

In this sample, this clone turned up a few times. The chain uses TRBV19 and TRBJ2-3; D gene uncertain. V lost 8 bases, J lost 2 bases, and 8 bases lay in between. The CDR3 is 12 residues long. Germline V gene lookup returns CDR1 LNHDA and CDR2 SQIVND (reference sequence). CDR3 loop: CASGTVTDTQYF. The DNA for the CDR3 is TGTGCCAGTGGTACCGTCACAGATACGCAGTATTTT.

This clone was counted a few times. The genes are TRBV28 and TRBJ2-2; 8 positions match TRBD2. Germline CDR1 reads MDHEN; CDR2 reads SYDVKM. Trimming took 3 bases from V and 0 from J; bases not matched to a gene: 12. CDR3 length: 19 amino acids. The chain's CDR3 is CASSFGSGLGKSNTGELFF. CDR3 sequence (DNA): TGTGCCAGCAGTTTCGGGTCGGGACTAGGCAAATCGAACACCGGGGAGCTGTTTTTT.

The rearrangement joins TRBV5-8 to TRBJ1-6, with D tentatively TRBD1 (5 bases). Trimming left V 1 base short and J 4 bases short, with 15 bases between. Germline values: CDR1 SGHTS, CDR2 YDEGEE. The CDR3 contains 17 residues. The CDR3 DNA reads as TGTGCCAGCAGCTTGTTCCCCCCCGACAGATATAATTCACCCCTCCACTTT. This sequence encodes CASSLFPPDRYNSPLHF.

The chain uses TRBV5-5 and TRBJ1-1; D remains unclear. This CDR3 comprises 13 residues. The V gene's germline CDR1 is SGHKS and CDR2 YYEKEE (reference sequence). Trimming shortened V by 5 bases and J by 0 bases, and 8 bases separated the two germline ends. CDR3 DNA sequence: TGTGCCAGCAGTCCCGACGTGAACACTGAAGCTTTCTTT. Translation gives CASSPDVNTEAFF. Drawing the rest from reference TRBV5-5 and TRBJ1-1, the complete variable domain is DAGVTQSPTHLIKTRGQQVTLRCSPISGHKSVSWYQQVLGQGPQFIFQYYEKEERGRGNFPDRFSARQFPNYSSELNVNALLLGDSALYLCASSPDVNTEAFFGQGTRLTVV.

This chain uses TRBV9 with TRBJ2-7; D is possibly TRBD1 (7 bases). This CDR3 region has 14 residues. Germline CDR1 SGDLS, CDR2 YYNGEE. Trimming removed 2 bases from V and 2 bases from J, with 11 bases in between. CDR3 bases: TGTGCCAGCAGCGTTCAGGGGGAGGCCTACGAGCAGTACTTC. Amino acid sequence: CASSVQGEAYEQYF.

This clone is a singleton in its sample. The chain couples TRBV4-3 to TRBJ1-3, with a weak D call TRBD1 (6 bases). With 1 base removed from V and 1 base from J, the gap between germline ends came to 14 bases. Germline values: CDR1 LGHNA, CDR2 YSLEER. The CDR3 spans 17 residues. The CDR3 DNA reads TGCGCCAGCAGCCAAGTCTGGGGGGCAAAGTCTGGAAACACCATATATTTT. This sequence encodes CASSQVWGAKSGNTIYF.

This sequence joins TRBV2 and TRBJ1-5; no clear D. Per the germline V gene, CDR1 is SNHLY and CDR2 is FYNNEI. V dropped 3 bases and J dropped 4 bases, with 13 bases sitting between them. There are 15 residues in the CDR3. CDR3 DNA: TGTGCCAGCAGTGAGGAACTCTTAAGGAATCAGCCCCAGCATTTT. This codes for CASSEELLRNQPQHF.

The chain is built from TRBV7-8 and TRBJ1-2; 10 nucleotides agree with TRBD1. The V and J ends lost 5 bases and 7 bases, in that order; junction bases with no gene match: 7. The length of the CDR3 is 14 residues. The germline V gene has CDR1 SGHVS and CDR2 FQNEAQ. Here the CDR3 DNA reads TGTGCCAGCAGCATCGGGACAGGGGCGGGTGGCTACACCTTC. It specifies CASSIGTGAGGYTF.

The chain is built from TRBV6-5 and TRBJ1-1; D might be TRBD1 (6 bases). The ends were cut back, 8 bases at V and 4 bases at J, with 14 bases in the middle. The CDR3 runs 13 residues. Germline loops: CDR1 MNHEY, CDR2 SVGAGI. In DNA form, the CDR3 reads TGTGCCAGCCATTTCGCAGGGGCCACTGAAGCTTTCTTT. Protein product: CASHFAGATEAFF.

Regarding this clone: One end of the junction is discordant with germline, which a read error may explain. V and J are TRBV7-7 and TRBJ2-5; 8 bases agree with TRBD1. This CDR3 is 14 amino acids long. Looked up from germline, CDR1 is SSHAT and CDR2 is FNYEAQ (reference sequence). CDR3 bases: TGTGCTAGCAGCCCAAGGACAGGGTTTGAGACCCAGTACTTC. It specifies CASSPRTGFETQYF.

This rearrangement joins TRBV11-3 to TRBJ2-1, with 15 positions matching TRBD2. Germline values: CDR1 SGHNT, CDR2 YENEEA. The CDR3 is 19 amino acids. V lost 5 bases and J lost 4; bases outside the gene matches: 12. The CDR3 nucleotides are TGTGCCAGCAGCCCCGGACTAGCGGGGGGGGCCCCCTATTACAATGAGCAGTTCTTC. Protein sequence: CASSPGLAGGAPYYNEQFF.

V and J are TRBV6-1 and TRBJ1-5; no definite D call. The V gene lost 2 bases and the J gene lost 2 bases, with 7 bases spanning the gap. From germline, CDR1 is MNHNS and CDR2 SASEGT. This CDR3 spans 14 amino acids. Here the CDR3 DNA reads TGTGCCAGCAGTGAAAGGGCGGGCAATCAGCCCCAGCATTTT. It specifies CASSERAGNQPQHF.

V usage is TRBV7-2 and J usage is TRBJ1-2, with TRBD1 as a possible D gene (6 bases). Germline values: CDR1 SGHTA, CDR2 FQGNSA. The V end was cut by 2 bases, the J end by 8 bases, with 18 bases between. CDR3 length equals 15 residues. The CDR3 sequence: CASSLFGGKEEGYTF. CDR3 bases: TGTGCCAGCAGCTTATTTGGGGGCAAAGAAGAAGGCTACACCTTC.